These 20 T cell receptor beta chains came from one sample sequenced in a study of OX40 agonist ivuxolimab in advanced cancers. Assay used: immunoSEQ multiplex PCR; TCRdb lists only in-frame clones, some missing. The data contain around 23,000 clones, 65% to 80% of them singletons. The starting material was CD4+ or CD8+ T cells sorted from blood, obtained in a trial of the OX40 agonist ivuxolimab. Every receptor here comes from an adult with an advanced solid tumor such as melanoma, head and neck, liver or kidney cancer.

This chain uses TRBV29-1 with TRBJ1-3, with D possibly TRBD1 on 6 matching bases. The CDR3 sequence is 14 residues long. V was trimmed by 7 bases and J by 3 bases, leaving 16 bases between them. CDR1 and CDR2 from the germline V gene are SQVTM and ANQGSEA. This CDR3 is CSGKLQGYGNTIYF. The CDR3 region has the DNA TGCAGCGGCAAATTACAGGGATATGGAAACACCATATATTTT.

In this sample, this clone turned up once. V is TRBV7-2 and J is TRBJ2-7, with 7 positions matching TRBD1. This CDR3 has 16 amino acids. V trimming: 5 bases; J trimming: 0 bases; junction bases outside the gene matches: 10. Germline assignment: CDR1 SGHTA and CDR2 FQGNSA. The CDR3 spells CASSRKTGSVSYEQYF. Here the CDR3 DNA reads TGTGCCAGCAGCCGTAAGACAGGGTCGGTCTCCTACGAGCAGTACTTC. The variable domain in full, completed from reference TRBV7-2 and TRBJ2-7, reads GAGVSQSPSNKVTEKGKDVELRCDPISGHTALYWYRQSLGQGLEFLIYFQGNSAPDKSGLPSDRFSAERTGGSVSTLTIQRTQQEDSAVYLCASSRKTGSVSYEQYFGPGTRLTVT.

This clone has just a few counts. The chain links TRBV6-5 to TRBJ1-5; 7 bases are shared with TRBD1. Losses at the gene ends were 7 bases for V and 8 bases for J; bases not matched to a gene: 5. The CDR3 consists of 12 residues. The germline CDR1 and CDR2 sequences are MNHEY and SVGAGI. CDR3: CASKTGTEPQHF. CDR3 DNA: TGTGCCAGCAAAACCGGGACAGAGCCCCAGCATTTT.

This chain connects TRBV5-5 to TRBJ1-3; D possibly corresponds to TRBD1 (6 bases). The germline V and J ends were trimmed by 4 bases and 2 bases, with 22 bases remaining between them. This CDR3 is 18 amino acids long. CDR1 and CDR2 (germline): SGHKS, YYEKEE (reference sequence). CDR3 DNA: TGTGCCAGCAGCACTCGCTCCCCCAGGGGTCTACCTGGAAACACCATATATTTT. This sequence encodes CASSTRSPRGLPGNTIYF.

This chain links TRBV11-1 with TRBJ2-7; 7 bases map to TRBD2. With V trimmed by 2 bases and J by 5 bases, 6 bases remained unmatched. This CDR3 region has 14 residues. The germline V gene encodes CDR1 SGHAT and CDR2 FQDESV (reference sequence). CDR3 nucleotide sequence: TGTGCCAGCAGCTTAAATAGCGGGTATGACGAGCAGTACTTC. Translated, it gives CASSLNSGYDEQYF. The whole variable domain, remainder taken from reference TRBV11-1 and TRBJ2-7, is EAEVAQSPRYKITEKSQAVAFWCDPISGHATLYWYRQILGQGPELLVQFQDESVVDDSQLPKDRFSAERLKGVDSTLKIQPAELGDSAMYLCASSLNSGYDEQYFGPGTRLTVT.

The V gene is TRBV6-1, the J gene TRBJ2-3, with D unresolved. CDR3 length: 11 amino acids. Germline assignment: CDR1 MNHNS and CDR2 SASEGT. Trimming took off 10 bases at V and 0 bases at J, with 5 bases between the two ends. In DNA, the CDR3 is TGTGCCATCACGAGCACAGATACGCAGTATTTT. This gives the protein CAITSTDTQYF.

The rearrangement joins TRBV4-2 to TRBJ2-7, with 10 bases identical to TRBD2. The CDR3 is 14 amino acids. In germline, CDR1 is LGHNA, CDR2 YNFKEQ. V shed 8 bases and J 4 bases; nucleotides not matched to a gene: 8. CDR3 loop: CASGPSGGVYEQYF. In DNA, the CDR3 is TGTGCCAGCGGTCCTAGCGGGGGTGTGTACGAGCAGTACTTC.

This clone has more than one count but fewer than ten. The CDR3 nucleotides read TGCAGCGTAGGTCTAGCGGGGGTAACAGATACGCAGTATTTT. It translates to CSVGLAGVTDTQYF. The chain joins TRBV29-1 to TRBJ2-3, with 10 bases aligning to TRBD2. V shed 6 bases and J 3 bases; nucleotides not matched to a gene: 6. CDR3 length: 14 residues. Looked up from germline, CDR1 is SQVTM and CDR2 is ANQGSEA.

V and J are TRBV29-1 and TRBJ2-7, with 7 nucleotides matching TRBD1. This CDR3 region has 15 residues. Trimming cost V 6 bases and J 2 bases; bases outside gene matches: 13. Germline V CDR1 and CDR2: SQVTM, ANQGSEA. CDR3 protein: CSVRDSWTVTYEQYF. CDR3 nucleotides: TGCAGCGTCCGGGACAGTTGGACGGTGACCTACGAGCAGTACTTC.

This clone showed up just a few times. This rearrangement joins TRBV7-9 to TRBJ1-5; D might be TRBD1 (6 bases). V was pared by 1 base and J by 5 bases, with 6 bases between. The germline V gene has CDR1 SEHNR and CDR2 FQNEAQ (reference sequence). CDR3 length equals 13 residues. CDR3 nucleotide sequence: TGTGCCAGCAGCTTAGAGGGGGATCAGCCCCAGCATTTT. Translating it yields CASSLEGDQPQHF.

The chain couples TRBV15 to TRBJ2-7; 13 bases match TRBD2. Trimming at V came to 3 bases and at J to 5 bases, leaving 4 bases not matched to a gene. Per the germline V gene, CDR1 is LNHNV and CDR2 is YYDKDF (reference sequence). The length of the CDR3 is 15 residues. CDR3 region: CATSSGTSGNDEQYF. The CDR3 bases are TGTGCCACCAGCAGCGGGACTAGCGGGAACGACGAGCAGTACTTC.

In DNA form, the CDR3 reads TGCGCCAGCAGCCAAGAGATGAGTTTACGTGACTCACAAAATACAGATACGCAGTATTTT. Protein sequence: CASSQEMSLRDSQNTDTQYF. The chain couples TRBV4-3 to TRBJ2-3; D not resolved. The V gene lost 0 bases and the J gene lost 3 bases, with 25 bases spanning the gap. The CDR3 is made up of 20 amino acids. In germline, CDR1 is LGHNA, CDR2 YSLEER.

The chain joins TRBV11-2 to TRBJ2-1, with a tentative D call TRBD2 (6 bases). V was clipped by 6 bases and J by 8 bases, with 17 bases between them. This CDR3 has 14 residues. Germline V gene lookup returns CDR1 SGHAT and CDR2 FQNNGV. CDR3 sequence (DNA): TGTGCCAGCAGACGGGACTCCCTAGGTGATGAGCAGTTCTTC. The encoded protein is CASRRDSLGDEQFF.

The chain combines TRBV7-2 with TRBJ2-6; 7 nucleotides match TRBD1. The CDR3 is made up of 14 amino acids. Germline-derived CDR1 and CDR2 are SGHTA and FQGNSA. Trimming removed 10 bases from V and 1 base from J; junction bases left unmatched: 4. The CDR3, as DNA: TGTGCCACCCCACAGGGGTCTGGGGCCAACGTCCTGACTTTC. It specifies CATPQGSGANVLTF.

The chain carries TRBV2 and TRBJ1-2, with 7 nucleotides matching TRBD1. With 10 bases clipped from V and 6 bases from J, the junction kept 8 bases outside the gene matches. Looked up from germline, CDR1 is SNHLY and CDR2 is FYNNEI. The CDR3 runs to 12 residues. DNA of the CDR3: TGTGCCACAGACAGGGTCGACGATGGCTACACCTTC. It translates to CATDRVDDGYTF.

This chain uses TRBV19 with TRBJ1-2; D is ambiguous. Germline V gene lookup returns CDR1 LNHDA and CDR2 SQIVND (reference sequence). V was clipped by 4 bases and J by 1 base, with 10 bases between them. This CDR3 is built from 14 residues. CDR3 nucleotide sequence: TGTGCCAGTAGTAGTGGACGGGATAACTATGGCTACACCTTC. Amino acid sequence: CASSSGRDNYGYTF.

V and J are TRBV4-1 and TRBJ2-2; D is possibly TRBD1 or TRBD2 (5 bases each). CDR1 and CDR2 (germline): MGHRA, YSYEKL. Trimming cost V 3 bases and J 1 base, with 15 bases left between them. This CDR3 region has 17 residues. The CDR3 sequence is CASSQGRAIGNTGELFF. As DNA, the CDR3 is TGCGCCAGCAGCCAGGGGCGGGCAATCGGGAACACCGGGGAGCTGTTTTTT.

The rearrangement joins TRBV5-4 to TRBJ1-1; a weak D match, TRBD1 (5 bases). This CDR3 has 15 amino acids. The V end lost 3 bases, the J end lost 1 base, and 13 bases lay between the germline ends. Germline lookup yields CDR1 SGHNT and CDR2 YYREEE (reference sequence). The CDR3 loop reads CASSSGDRWNTEAFF. The CDR3 bases are TGTGCCAGCAGCTCGGGGGACCGCTGGAACACTGAAGCTTTCTTT. The whole variable domain, filled in from reference TRBV5-4 and TRBJ1-1, reads ETGVTQSPTHLIKTRGQQVTLRCSSQSGHNTVSWYQQALGQGPQFIFQYYREEENGRGNFPPRFSGLQFPNYSSELNVNALELDDSALYLCASSSGDRWNTEAFFGQGTRLTVV.

The rearrangement uses TRBV11-2 and TRBJ1-4; the D is unclear. CDR3 length: 14 residues. Trimming took off 2 bases at V and 10 bases at J, with 14 bases between the two ends. Per the germline V gene, CDR1 is SGHAT and CDR2 is FQNNGV. The CDR3 loop is CASSLWGVEGKLFF. CDR3 bases: TGTGCCAGCAGCTTATGGGGAGTGGAGGGAAAACTGTTTTTT.

The chain has TRBV19 and TRBJ2-2, with no clear D. This CDR3 is 14 amino acids long. Looked up from germline, CDR1 is LNHDA and CDR2 is SQIVND (reference sequence). The germline V and J ends were trimmed by 0 bases and 5 bases, with 7 bases remaining between them. CDR3 sequence reads: CASSIDQTTGELFF. In DNA form, the CDR3 reads TGTGCCAGTAGTATAGATCAAACAACCGGGGAGCTGTTTTTT.